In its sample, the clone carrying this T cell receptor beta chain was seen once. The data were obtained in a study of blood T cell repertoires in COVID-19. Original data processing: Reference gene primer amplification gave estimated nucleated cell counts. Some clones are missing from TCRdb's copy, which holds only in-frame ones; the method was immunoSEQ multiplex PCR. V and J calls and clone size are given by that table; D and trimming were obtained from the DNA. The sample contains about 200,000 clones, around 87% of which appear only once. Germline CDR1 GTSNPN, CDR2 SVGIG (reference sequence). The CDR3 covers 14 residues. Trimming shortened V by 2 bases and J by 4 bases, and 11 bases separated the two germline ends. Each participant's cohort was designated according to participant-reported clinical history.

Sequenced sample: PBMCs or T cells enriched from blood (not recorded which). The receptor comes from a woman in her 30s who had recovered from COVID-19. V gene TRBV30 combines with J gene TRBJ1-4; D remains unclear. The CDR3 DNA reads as TGTGCCTGGAGTCATGACGGGTTTAATGAAAAACTGTTTTTT. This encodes CAWSHDGFNEKLFF.